Given below is one T cell receptor beta chain in context. The data derive from a study of cytomegalovirus exposure and HLA in healthy donors. Unrecorded immune exposures were likely, despite nominal health at sampling. Trimming took 5 bases from V and 6 from J, leaving 15 bases between them. Germline loops: CDR1 MNHEY, CDR2 SVGAGI. CDR3 length: 14 amino acids. In the PCR, 60 Vbeta and 13 Jbeta primers were used. Clones were read by immunoSEQ multiplex PCR, and TCRdb kept only the in-frame ones, dropping some. The table includes more than 150,000 clones, around 82% detected once. The sequencing input was PBMCs. This clonotype originated in a woman aged 50 to 60 in good health and CMV-seropositive. The rearrangement uses TRBV6-5 and TRBJ2-3, with D possibly matching TRBD1 (6 bases). CDR3 sequence (DNA): TGTGCCAGCAGTAACATCGATACAGGGGATACGCAGTATTTT. Translation gives CASSNIDTGDTQYF.